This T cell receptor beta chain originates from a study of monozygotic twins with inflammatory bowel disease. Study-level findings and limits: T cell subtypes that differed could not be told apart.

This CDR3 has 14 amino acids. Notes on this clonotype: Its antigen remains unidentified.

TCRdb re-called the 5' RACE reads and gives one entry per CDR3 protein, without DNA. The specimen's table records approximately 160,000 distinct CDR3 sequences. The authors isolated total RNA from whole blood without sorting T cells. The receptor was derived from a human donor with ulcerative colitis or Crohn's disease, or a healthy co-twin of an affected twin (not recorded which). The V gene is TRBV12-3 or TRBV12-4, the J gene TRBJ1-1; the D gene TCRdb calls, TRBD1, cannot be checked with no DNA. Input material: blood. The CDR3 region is CASSSLTGNSEAFF.